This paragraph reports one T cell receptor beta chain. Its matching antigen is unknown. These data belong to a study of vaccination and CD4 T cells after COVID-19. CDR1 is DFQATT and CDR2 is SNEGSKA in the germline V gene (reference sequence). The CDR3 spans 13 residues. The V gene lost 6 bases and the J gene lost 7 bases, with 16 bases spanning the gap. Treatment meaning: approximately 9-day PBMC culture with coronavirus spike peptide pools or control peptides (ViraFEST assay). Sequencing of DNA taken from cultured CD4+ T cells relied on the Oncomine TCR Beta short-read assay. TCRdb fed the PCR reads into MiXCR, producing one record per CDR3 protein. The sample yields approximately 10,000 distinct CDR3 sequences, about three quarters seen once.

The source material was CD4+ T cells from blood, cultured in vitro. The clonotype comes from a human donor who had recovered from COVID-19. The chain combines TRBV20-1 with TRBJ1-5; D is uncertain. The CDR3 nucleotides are TGCAGTGCCAGTGGGCCAGGTGAGCAGCCCCAGCATTTT. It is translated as CSASGPGEQPQHF.